This T cell receptor beta chain was documented in a study of identical twins. The CDR3 has 14 residues. Trimming removed 0 bases from V and 6 bases from J, with 12 bases in between. From germline, CDR1 is MGHRA and CDR2 YSYEKL. TCRdb reprocessed the 5' RACE reads with MiXCR, giving one entry per CDR3 protein. The data show some 790,000 distinct CDR3 sequences, around a sixth seen once. These records were also assigned to another study, of T cells expressing NK-cell markers. As that report states: Roughly 1.0-7.0% of CD8+ T cells in a handful of donors belonged to dominant NKG2C+ clonotypes. The CD3+CD56-NKG2C+ fraction was also led by these clonotypes in several donors.

The receptor was isolated from a woman between 18 and 29 years old in good health. The V gene is TRBV4-1, the J gene TRBJ2-7; perhaps TRBD2 as D (6 bases). Sequenced: PBMCs. The CDR3 nucleotides are TGCGCCAGCAGCCAAGATCCCCGGGGGTTCGAGCAGTACTTC. Translating gives CASSQDPRGFEQYF.